This T cell receptor beta chain was identified during a study of CD4 T cells in relation to SARS-CoV-2 and coronaviruses. Background on the study: PBMCs were cultured with antigen for roughly nine days before TCR beta sequencing. No peptide or an HIV-1 Nef peptide pool served as negative control.

Whole-study results and caveats: In roughly two thirds of donors, memory CD4+ clonotypes crossrecognized SARS-CoV-2 and at least one common cold coronavirus spike.

The data were produced by immunoSEQ multiplex PCR, yet TCRdb's version contains in-frame clones alone and is incomplete. Of under 30,000 clones detected, more than 60% appear once; the ten largest clones hold around 13%. The unexposed donors gave CD4+ T cells in 2011-2018, prior to COVID-19. The cells were cultured for roughly 11 days before CD4+ T cells were isolated. Testing used SARS-CoV-2 S/N and four cold-coronavirus spikes on unexposed-donor CD4+ T cells, cells permitting. V lost 3 bases, J lost 1 base, and 1 base stayed unmatched. CDR3 size: 15 residues. Germline CDR1 reads KGHSH; CDR2 reads LQKENI. The sample holds one count of this clone. Its cognate antigen is unknown.

V is TRBV18 and J is TRBJ2-1, with 9 bases that match TRBD1. The sequence came from a human donor in good health. Sequencing used CD4+ T cells from PBMCs, cultured in vitro. CDR3 sequence: CASSPGTGSYNEQFF. CDR3 nucleotide sequence: TGTGCCAGCTCACCTGGGACAGGGTCCTACAATGAGCAGTTCTTC.